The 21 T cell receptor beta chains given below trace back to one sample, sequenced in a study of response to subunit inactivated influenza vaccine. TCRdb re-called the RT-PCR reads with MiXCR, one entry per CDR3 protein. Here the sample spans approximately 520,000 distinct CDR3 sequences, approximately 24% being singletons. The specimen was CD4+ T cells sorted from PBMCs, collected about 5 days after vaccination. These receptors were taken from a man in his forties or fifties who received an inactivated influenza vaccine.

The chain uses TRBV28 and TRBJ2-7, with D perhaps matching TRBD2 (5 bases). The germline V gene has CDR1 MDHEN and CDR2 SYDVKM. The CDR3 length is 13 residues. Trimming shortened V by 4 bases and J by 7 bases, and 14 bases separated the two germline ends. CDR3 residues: CASSSPGRGEQYF. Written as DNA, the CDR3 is TGTGCCAGCAGTTCGCCAGGACGGGGAGAGCAGTACTTC.

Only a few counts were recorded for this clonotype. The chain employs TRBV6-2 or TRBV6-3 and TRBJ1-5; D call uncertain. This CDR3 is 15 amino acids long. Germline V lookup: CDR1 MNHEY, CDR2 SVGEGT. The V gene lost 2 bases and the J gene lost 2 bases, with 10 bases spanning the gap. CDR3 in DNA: TGTGCCAGCAGTTACCTGGGGAGCGGCAATCAGCCCCAGCATTTT. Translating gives CASSYLGSGNQPQHF.

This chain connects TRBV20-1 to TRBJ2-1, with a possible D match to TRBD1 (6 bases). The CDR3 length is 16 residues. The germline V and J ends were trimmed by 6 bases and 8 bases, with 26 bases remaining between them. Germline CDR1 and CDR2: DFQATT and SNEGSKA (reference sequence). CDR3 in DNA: TGCAGTGCGACGGGAAGCAGGGGTTCCCTTGGGGATGAGCAGTTCTTC. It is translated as CSATGSRGSLGDEQFF.

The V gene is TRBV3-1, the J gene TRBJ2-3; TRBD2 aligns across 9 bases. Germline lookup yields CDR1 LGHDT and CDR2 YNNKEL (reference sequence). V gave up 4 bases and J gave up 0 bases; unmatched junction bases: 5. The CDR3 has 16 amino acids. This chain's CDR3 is CASSPLLAGSTDTQYF. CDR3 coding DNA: TGTGCCAGCAGCCCCCTGCTAGCGGGGAGCACAGATACGCAGTATTTT.

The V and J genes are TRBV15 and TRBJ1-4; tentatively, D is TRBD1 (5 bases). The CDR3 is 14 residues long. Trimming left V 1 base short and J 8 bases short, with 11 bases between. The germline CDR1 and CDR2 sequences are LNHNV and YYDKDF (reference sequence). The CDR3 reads CATSRAGGGEKLFF. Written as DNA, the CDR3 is TGTGCCACCAGCAGAGCTGGGGGAGGGGAAAAACTGTTTTTT.

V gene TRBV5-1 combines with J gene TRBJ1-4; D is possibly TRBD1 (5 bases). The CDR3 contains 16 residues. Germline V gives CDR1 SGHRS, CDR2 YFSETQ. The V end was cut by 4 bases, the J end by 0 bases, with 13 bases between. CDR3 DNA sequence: TGCGCCAGCAGCGTGTGGACATCCTCAACTAATGAAAAACTGTTTTTT. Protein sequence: CASSVWTSSTNEKLFF.

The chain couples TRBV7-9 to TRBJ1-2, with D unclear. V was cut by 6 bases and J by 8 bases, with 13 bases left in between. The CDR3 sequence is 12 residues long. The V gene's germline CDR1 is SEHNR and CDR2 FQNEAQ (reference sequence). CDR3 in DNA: TGTGCCAGCAGAGAGGACGCCCGAGGCTACACCTTC. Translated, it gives CASREDARGYTF.

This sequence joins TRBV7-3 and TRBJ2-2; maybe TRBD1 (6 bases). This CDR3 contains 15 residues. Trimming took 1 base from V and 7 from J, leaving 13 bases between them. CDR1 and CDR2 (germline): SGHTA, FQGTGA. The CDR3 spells CASSLNGRGIGELFF. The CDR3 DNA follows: TGTGCCAGCAGCTTAAATGGCAGGGGCATCGGGGAGCTGTTTTTT.

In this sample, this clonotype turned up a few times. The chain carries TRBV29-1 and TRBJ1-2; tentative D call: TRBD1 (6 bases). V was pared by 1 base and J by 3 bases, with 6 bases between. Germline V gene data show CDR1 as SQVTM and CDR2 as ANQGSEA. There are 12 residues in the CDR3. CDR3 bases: TGCAGCGTTGAAGGGACAGACTATGGCTACACCTTC. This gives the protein CSVEGTDYGYTF. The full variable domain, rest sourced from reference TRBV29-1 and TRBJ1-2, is SAVISQKPSRDICQRGTSLTIQCQVDSQVTMMFWYRQQPGQSLTLIATANQGSEATYESGFVIDKFPISRPNLTFSTLTVSNMSPEDSSIYLCSVEGTDYGYTFGSGTRLTVV.

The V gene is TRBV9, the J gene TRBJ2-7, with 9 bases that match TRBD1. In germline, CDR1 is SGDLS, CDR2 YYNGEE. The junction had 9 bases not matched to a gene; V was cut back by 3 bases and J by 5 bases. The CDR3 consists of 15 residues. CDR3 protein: CASSADRTGVDEQYF. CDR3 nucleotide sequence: TGTGCCAGCAGCGCCGACCGGACAGGGGTCGACGAGCAGTACTTC.

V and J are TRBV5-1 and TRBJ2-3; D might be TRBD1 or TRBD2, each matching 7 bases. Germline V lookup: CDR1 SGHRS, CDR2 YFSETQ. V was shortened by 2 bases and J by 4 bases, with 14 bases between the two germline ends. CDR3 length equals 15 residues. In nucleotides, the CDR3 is TGCGCCAGCAGCTTCCAGGGGGGGCCCCCAGATACGCAGTATTTT. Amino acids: CASSFQGGPPDTQYF. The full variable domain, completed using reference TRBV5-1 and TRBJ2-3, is KAGVTQTPRYLIKTRGQQVTLSCSPISGHRSVSWYQQTPGQGLQFLFEYFSETQRNKGNFPGRFSGRQFSNSRSEMNVSTLELGDSALYLCASSFQGGPPDTQYFGPGTRLTVL.

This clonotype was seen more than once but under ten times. This CDR3 reads CASSLFSISGGKHEQFF. The CDR3 nucleotides read TGTGCCAGCAGCTTATTTTCCATCTCGGGAGGGAAACATGAGCAGTTCTTC. V and J are TRBV11-2 and TRBJ2-1, with 8 bases lining up with TRBD2. CDR3 length: 17 amino acids. Trimming removed 2 bases from V and 8 bases from J; junction bases left unmatched: 14. Germline V CDR1 and CDR2: SGHAT, FQNNGV.

The CDR3 DNA reads TGTGCCAGCACCCGACCGGACAGGGGGAACACCGGGGAGCTGTTTTTT. This codes for CASTRPDRGNTGELFF. The V and J genes are TRBV6-1 and TRBJ2-2; TRBD1 matches 9 bases. Looked up from germline, CDR1 is MNHNS and CDR2 is SASEGT. This CDR3 contains 16 residues. Trimming took 7 bases from V and 1 from J; bases not matched to a gene: 7.

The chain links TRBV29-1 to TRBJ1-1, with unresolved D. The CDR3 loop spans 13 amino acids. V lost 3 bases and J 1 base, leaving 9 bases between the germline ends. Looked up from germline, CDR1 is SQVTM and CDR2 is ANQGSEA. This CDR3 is CSVEDRSNTEAFF. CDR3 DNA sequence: TGCAGCGTTGAGGACCGGTCGAACACTGAAGCTTTCTTT.

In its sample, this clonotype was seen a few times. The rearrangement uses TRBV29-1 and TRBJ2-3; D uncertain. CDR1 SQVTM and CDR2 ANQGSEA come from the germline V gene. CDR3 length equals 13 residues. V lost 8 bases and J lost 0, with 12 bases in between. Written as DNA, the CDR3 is TGCAGCATTAACCCCGCTAGCACAGATACGCAGTATTTT. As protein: CSINPASTDTQYF.

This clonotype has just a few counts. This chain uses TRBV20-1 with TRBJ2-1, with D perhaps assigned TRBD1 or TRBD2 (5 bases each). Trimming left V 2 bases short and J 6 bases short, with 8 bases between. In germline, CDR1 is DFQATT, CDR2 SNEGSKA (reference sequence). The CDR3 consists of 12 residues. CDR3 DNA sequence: TGCAGTGCTAGAACTGGGGGCAATGAGCAGTTCTTC. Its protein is CSARTGGNEQFF.

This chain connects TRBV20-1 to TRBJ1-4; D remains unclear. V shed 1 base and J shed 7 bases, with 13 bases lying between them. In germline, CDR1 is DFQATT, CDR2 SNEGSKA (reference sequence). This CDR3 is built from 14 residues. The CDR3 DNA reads TGCAGTGCTAGAGGGGGTATTACTCTTGAAAAACTGTTTTTT. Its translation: CSARGGITLEKLFF.

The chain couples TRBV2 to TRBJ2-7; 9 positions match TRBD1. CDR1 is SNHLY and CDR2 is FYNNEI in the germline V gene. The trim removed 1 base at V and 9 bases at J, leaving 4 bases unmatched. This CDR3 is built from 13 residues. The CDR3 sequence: CASSEEQGAAQYF. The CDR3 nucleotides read TGTGCCAGCAGTGAAGAACAGGGGGCGGCGCAGTACTTC. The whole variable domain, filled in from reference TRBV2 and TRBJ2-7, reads EPEVTQTPSHQVTQMGQEVILRCVPISNHLYFYWYRQILGQKVEFLVSFYNNEISEKSEIFDDQFSVERPDGSNFTLKIRSTKLEDSAMYFCASSEEQGAAQYFGPGTRLTVT.

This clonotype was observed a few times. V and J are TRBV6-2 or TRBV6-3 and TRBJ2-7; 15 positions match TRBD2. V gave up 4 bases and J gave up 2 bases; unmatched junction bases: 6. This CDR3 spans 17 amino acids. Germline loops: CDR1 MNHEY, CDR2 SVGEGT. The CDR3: CASSSGTSGRQTYEQYF. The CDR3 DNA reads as TGTGCCAGCAGTTCTGGGACTAGCGGGAGGCAGACCTACGAGCAGTACTTC.

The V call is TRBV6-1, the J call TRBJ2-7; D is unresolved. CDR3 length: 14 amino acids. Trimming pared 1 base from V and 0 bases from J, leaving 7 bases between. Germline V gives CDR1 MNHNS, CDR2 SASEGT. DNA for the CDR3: TGTGCCAGCAGTGAAGTTACGGACTCCTACGAGCAGTACTTC. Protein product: CASSEVTDSYEQYF.

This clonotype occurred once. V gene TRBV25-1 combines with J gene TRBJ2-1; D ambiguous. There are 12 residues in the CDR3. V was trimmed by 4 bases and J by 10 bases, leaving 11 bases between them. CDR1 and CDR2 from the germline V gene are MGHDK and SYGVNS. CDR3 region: CASSGLVTEQFF. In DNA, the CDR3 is TGTGCCAGCAGTGGCCTAGTGACCGAGCAGTTCTTC.